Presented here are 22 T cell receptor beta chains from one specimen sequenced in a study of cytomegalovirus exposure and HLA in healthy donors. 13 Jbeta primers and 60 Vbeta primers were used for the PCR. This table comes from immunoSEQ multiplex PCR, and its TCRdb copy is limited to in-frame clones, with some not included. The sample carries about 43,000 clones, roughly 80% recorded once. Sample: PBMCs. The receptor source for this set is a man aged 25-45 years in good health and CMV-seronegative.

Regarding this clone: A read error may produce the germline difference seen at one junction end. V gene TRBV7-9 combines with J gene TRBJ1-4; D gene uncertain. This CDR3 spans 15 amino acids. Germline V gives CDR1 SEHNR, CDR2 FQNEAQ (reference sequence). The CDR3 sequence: CSSKENLSGNEKLFF. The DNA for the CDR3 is TGTTCCAGCAAGGAGAATCTGAGTGGTAATGAAAAACTGTTTTTT.

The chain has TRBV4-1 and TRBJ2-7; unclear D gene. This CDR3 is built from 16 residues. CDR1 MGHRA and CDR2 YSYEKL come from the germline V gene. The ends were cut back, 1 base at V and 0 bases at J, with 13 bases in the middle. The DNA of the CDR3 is TGCGCCAGCAGCCAAGTTGATCTTACTAACTCCTACGAGCAGTACTTC. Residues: CASSQVDLTNSYEQYF.

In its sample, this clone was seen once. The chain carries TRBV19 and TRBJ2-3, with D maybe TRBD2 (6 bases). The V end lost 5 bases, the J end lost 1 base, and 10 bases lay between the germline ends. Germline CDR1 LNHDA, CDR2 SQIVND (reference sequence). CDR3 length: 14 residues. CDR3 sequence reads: CASSFSGGTDTQYF. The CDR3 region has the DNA TGTGCCAGTAGTTTTAGCGGCGGCACAGATACGCAGTATTTT.

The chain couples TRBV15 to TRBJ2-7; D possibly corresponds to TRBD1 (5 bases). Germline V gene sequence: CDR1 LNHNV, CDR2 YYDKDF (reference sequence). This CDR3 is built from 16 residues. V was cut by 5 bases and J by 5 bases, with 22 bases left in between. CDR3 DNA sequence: TGTGCCACCAGCGGCCCAGAGTTAGGGGCTGGACACGAGCAGTACTTC. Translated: CATSGPELGAGHEQYF.

CDR3 coding DNA: TGTGCCAGCAGCCGCACTAGAAACACCGGGGAGCTGTTTTTT. The encoded protein is CASSRTRNTGELFF. This chain connects TRBV5-6 to TRBJ2-2, with a tentative D call TRBD2 (5 bases). CDR1 and CDR2 from the germline V gene are SGHDT and YYEEEE. V was trimmed by 4 bases and J by 2 bases, leaving 9 bases between them. The CDR3 length is 14 residues.

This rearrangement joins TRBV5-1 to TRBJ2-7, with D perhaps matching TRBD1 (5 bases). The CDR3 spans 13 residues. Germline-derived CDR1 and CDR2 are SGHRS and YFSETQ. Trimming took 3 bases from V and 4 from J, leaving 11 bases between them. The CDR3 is CASSYRTDYEQYF. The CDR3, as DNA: TGCGCCAGCAGCTACAGGACGGATTACGAGCAGTACTTC.

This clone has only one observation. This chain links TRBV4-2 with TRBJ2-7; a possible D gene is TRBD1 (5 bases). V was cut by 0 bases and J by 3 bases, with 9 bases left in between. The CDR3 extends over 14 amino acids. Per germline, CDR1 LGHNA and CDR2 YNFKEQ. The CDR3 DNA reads TGTGCCAGCAGCCAAGATCAAAGGGGCTACGAGCAGTACTTC. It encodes CASSQDQRGYEQYF.

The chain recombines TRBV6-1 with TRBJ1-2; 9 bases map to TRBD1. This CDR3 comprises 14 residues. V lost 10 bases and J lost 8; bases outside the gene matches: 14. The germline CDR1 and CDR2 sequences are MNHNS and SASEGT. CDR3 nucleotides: TGTGCCACCGTGGACAGGGGTCGCCGTGAGGGCTACACCTTC. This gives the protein CATVDRGRREGYTF.

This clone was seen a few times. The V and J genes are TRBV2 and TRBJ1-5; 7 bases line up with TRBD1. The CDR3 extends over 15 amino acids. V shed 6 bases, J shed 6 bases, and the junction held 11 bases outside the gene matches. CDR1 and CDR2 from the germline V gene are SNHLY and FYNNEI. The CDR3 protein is CASRDEKGAVQPQHF. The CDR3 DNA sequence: TGTGCCAGCAGGGACGAAAAGGGGGCGGTTCAGCCCCAGCATTTT.

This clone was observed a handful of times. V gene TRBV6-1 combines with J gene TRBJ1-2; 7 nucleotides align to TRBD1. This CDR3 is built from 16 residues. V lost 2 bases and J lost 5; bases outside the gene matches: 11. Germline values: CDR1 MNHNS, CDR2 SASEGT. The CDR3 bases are TGTGCCAGCAGTGAAAGGGGGCAGAGGACAGCTTATGGCTACACCTTC. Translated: CASSERGQRTAYGYTF.

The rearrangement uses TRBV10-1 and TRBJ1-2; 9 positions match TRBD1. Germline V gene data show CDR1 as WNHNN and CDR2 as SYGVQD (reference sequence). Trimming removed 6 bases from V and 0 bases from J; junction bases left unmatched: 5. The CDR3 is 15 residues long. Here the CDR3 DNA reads TGCGCCAGCAGGGGGACAGGGAGGGCTAACTATGGCTACACCTTC. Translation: CASRGTGRANYGYTF.

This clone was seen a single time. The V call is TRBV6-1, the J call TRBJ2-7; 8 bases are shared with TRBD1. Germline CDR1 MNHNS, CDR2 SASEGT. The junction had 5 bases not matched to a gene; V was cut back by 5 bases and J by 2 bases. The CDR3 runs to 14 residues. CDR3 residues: CASSTRGQTYEQYF. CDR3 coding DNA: TGTGCCAGCAGTACCAGGGGGCAAACCTACGAGCAGTACTTC.

The DNA of the CDR3 is TGTGCCAGCAGCTTGACAGGGAATCAGCCCCAGCATTTT. Translating it yields CASSLTGNQPQHF. The chain combines TRBV11-2 with TRBJ1-5; TRBD1 aligns across 7 bases. Per the germline V gene, CDR1 is SGHAT and CDR2 is FQNNGV. V trimming: 3 bases; J trimming: 4 bases; junction bases outside the gene matches: 0. The CDR3 runs to 13 residues.

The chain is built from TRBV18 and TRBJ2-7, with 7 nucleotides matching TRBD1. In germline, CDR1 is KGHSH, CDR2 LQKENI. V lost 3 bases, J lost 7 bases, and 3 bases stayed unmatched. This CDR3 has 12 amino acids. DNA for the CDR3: TGTGCCAGCTCACCGGGACAGAGTGAGCAGTACTTC. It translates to CASSPGQSEQYF.

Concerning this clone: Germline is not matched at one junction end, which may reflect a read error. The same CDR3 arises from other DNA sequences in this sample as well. The CDR3 reads CASSLTGTGVNEQYF. CDR3 DNA sequence: TGCGCCAGCAGCTTAACGGGGACAGGGGTCAACGAGCAGTACTTC. The V and J genes are TRBV7-9 and TRBJ2-7; TRBD1 matches at 10 bases. CDR3 length: 15 amino acids. Per the germline V gene, CDR1 is SEHNR and CDR2 is FQNEAQ (reference sequence).

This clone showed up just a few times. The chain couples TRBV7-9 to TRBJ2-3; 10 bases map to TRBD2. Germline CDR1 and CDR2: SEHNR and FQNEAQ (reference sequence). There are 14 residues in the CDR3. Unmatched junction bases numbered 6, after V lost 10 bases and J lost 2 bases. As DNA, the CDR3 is TGTGCCATCCAGCGGGAGGGCCTCACAGATACGCAGTATTTT. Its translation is CAIQREGLTDTQYF.

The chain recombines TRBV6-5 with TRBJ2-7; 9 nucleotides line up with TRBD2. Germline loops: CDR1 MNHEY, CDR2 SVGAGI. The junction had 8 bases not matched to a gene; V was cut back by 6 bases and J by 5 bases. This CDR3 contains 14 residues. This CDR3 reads CASSVAGAPDEQYF. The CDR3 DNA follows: TGTGCCAGCAGCGTAGCGGGAGCCCCAGACGAGCAGTACTTC.

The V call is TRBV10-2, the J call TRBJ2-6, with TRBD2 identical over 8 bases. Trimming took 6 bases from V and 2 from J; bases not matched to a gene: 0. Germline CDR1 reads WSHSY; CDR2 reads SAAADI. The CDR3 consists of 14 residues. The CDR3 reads CASRGLAGANVLTF. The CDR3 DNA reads TGCGCCAGCAGGGGACTAGCTGGGGCCAACGTCCTGACTTTC.

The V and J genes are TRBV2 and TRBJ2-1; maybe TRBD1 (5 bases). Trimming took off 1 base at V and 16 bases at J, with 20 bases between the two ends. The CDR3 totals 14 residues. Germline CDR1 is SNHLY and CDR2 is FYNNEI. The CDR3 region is CASSEELRTPIGFF. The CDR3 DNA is TGTGCCAGCAGTGAAGAACTTAGGACACCCATCGGATTCTTC.

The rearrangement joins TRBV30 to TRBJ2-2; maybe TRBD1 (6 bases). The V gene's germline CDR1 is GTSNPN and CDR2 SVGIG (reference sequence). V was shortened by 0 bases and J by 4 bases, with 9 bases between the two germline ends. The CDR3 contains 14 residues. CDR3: CAWSVHRVTGELFF. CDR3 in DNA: TGTGCCTGGAGTGTACACAGGGTCACCGGGGAGCTGTTTTTT. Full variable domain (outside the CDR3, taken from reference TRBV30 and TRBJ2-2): SQTIHQWPATLVQPVGSPLSLECTVEGTSNPNLYWYRQAAGRGLQLLFYSVGIGQISSEVPQNLSASRPQDRQFILSSKKLLLSDSGFYLCAWSVHRVTGELFFGEGSRLTVL.

CDR3 sequence (DNA): TGTGCCAGCTCACCAACGGCAGGGGAAAATCAGCCCCAGCATTTT. Amino acid sequence: CASSPTAGENQPQHF. The chain carries TRBV18 and TRBJ1-5; D is possibly TRBD1 (6 bases). V was pared by 2 bases and J by 4 bases, with 12 bases between. The CDR3 contains 15 residues. The germline gives CDR1 KGHSH, CDR2 LQKENI.

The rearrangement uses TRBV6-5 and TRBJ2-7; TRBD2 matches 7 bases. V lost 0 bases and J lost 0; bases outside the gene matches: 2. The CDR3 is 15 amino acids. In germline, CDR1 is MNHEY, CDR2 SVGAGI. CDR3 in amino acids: CASSYSSGTSYEQYF. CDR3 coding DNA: TGTGCCAGCAGTTACTCGAGCGGGACCTCCTACGAGCAGTACTTC.